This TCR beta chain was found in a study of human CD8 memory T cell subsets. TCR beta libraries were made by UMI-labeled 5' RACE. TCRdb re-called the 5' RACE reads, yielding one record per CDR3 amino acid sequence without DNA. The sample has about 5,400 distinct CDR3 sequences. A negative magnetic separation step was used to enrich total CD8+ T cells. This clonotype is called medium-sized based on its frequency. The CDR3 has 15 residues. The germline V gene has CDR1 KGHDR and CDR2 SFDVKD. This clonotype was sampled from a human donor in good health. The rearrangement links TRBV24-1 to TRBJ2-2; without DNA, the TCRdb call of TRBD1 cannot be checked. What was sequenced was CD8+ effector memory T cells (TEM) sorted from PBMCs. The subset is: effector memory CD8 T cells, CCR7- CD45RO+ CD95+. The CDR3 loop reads CATSAGTGDTGELFF.